This is a list of T cell receptor beta chains from one sample in a study of PD-1 blockade in classical Hodgkin lymphoma. Produced via immunoSEQ multiplex PCR; TCRdb's table is partial and in-frame only. The repertoire consists of about 12,000 clones, with around 92% occurring once and the leading ten covering 10%. The sample was peripheral blood mononuclear cells (PBMCs), taken at baseline. The receptors come from a human donor with classical Hodgkin lymphoma. CDR3s include the opening cysteine and the closing phenylalanine or tryptophan. A D gene is named only where the DNA matches it firmly. A clone size is listed for some rows: how often the clone was seen (once, few, many), or a class if it is expanded.

cdr3_nt: TGCGCCAGCAGCTTGGCCGGGACAAGCACCGGGGAGCTGTTTTTT
cdr3_aa: CASSLAGTSTGELFF
clone_size: .
d_call: .
v_call: TRBV5-1
j_call: TRBJ2-2

cdr3_nt: TGTGCCAGCAGTGTGACAGGGCGCTCGAACGATGAGCAGTTCTTC
cdr3_aa: CASSVTGRSNDEQFF
clone_size: .
d_call: TRBD1
v_call: TRBV6-1
j_call: TRBJ2-1

cdr3_nt: TGCAGCGTTACCTCGGGACAGGGGGGCGAGCAGTACTTC
cdr3_aa: CSVTSGQGGEQYF
clone_size: .
d_call: TRBD1
v_call: TRBV29-1
j_call: TRBJ2-7

cdr3_nt: TGTGCCAGTAGTCCCTGGGACACCTACGAGCAGTACTTC
cdr3_aa: CASSPWDTYEQYF
clone_size: .
d_call: .
v_call: TRBV19
j_call: TRBJ2-7

cdr3_nt: TGTGCCAGCAGCGTAGTATCAGGTCCCGGGGAGCTGTTTTTT
cdr3_aa: CASSVVSGPGELFF
clone_size: .
d_call: .
v_call: TRBV9
j_call: TRBJ2-2

cdr3_nt: TGTGCCAGCAGTTCGGGAGGATTGTTCGACGAGCAGTACTTC
cdr3_aa: CASSSGGLFDEQYF
clone_size: .
d_call: TRBD2
v_call: TRBV28
j_call: TRBJ2-7

cdr3_nt: TGTGCCAGCAGCCCCGGGACTAGCGGGACCCTAAGCGAGACCCAGTACTTC
cdr3_aa: CASSPGTSGTLSETQYF
clone_size: once
d_call: TRBD2
v_call: TRBV7-3
j_call: TRBJ2-5

cdr3_nt: TGTGCCAGCAGTTACGGGCTTGGGGACAATCAGCCCCAGCATTTT
cdr3_aa: CASSYGLGDNQPQHF
clone_size: .
d_call: .
v_call: TRBV6-5
j_call: TRBJ1-5

cdr3_nt: TGCGCCAGCAGCCCTGGGACCTTGAACACTGAAGCTTTCTTT
cdr3_aa: CASSPGTLNTEAFF
clone_size: .
d_call: .
v_call: TRBV5-1
j_call: TRBJ1-1

cdr3_nt: TGTGCCAGCAGTACGTCAAGCAATCAGCCCCAGCATTTT
cdr3_aa: CASSTSSNQPQHF
clone_size: few
d_call: .
v_call: TRBV6-4
j_call: TRBJ1-5

cdr3_nt: TGTGCCAGCAGTTTCAGGCCCCCAAGCAGTCAGCCCCAGCATTTT
cdr3_aa: CASSFRPPSSQPQHF
clone_size: once
d_call: .
v_call: TRBV28
j_call: TRBJ1-5

cdr3_nt: TGTGCCAGCACCCCGCTTGGGGGCAACAATGAGCAGTTCTTC
cdr3_aa: CASTPLGGNNEQFF
clone_size: .
d_call: .
v_call: TRBV28
j_call: TRBJ2-1

cdr3_nt: TGCGCCAGCAGTGGGGAGAGGGGCTTTACGCAGTATTTT
cdr3_aa: CASSGERGFTQYF
clone_size: few
d_call: .
v_call: TRBV10-2
j_call: TRBJ2-3

cdr3_nt: TGCGCCAGCAGCCAAGAGAGGTGGGGCACAGATACGCAGTATTTT
cdr3_aa: CASSQERWGTDTQYF
clone_size: .
d_call: .
v_call: TRBV4-1
j_call: TRBJ2-3

cdr3_nt: TGTGCCAGCAGTCAACGGGACTGGGAGACCCAGTACTTC
cdr3_aa: CASSQRDWETQYF
clone_size: .
d_call: .
v_call: TRBV2
j_call: TRBJ2-5

cdr3_nt: TGCGCCAGCAGCCCGAGGGGACCAAGCGATGAGCAGTTCTTC
cdr3_aa: CASSPRGPSDEQFF
clone_size: .
d_call: .
v_call: TRBV5-1
j_call: TRBJ2-1

cdr3_nt: TGTGCCAGCAGTTACCTACGGACAGGGATTCCCTACGAGCAGTACTTC
cdr3_aa: CASSYLRTGIPYEQYF
clone_size: .
d_call: TRBD1
v_call: TRBV6-5
j_call: TRBJ2-7

cdr3_nt: TGTGCCAGCAGTTACTCGAGCCGGGGGCGGGGCGGGGAGCTGTTTTTT
cdr3_aa: CASSYSSRGRGGELFF
clone_size: .
d_call: .
v_call: TRBV6-5
j_call: TRBJ2-2

cdr3_nt: TGTGCCACCGAACGGGACATTCAGCCCCAGCATTTT
cdr3_aa: CATERDIQPQHF
clone_size: .
d_call: .
v_call: TRBV28
j_call: TRBJ1-5

cdr3_nt: TGCGCCAGCAGCTCCTGGGCGGGGCAAACCGGGGAGCTGTTTTTT
cdr3_aa: CASSSWAGQTGELFF
clone_size: .
d_call: .
v_call: TRBV5-1
j_call: TRBJ2-2

cdr3_nt: TGTGCCAGCAGCTTCGCGGGGGCCCCTTGGAATGAGCAGTTCTTC
cdr3_aa: CASSFAGAPWNEQFF
clone_size: .
d_call: .
v_call: TRBV13
j_call: TRBJ2-1

cdr3_nt: TGTGCCAGCCGCCCCCCGGGCCTCGGGCCTTATAATTCACCCCTCCACTTT
cdr3_aa: CASRPPGLGPYNSPLHF
clone_size: .
d_call: .
v_call: TRBV28
j_call: TRBJ1-6

cdr3_nt: TGTGCCAGCAGTGAAACAGTTGTAGCTGGGGCCAACGTCCTGACTTTC
cdr3_aa: CASSETVVAGANVLTF
clone_size: .
d_call: .
v_call: TRBV2
j_call: TRBJ2-6

cdr3_nt: TGTGCCAGTAGTCTGACAGGGGGTCAGCCCCAGCATTTT
cdr3_aa: CASSLTGGQPQHF
clone_size: .
d_call: TRBD1
v_call: TRBV19
j_call: TRBJ1-5

cdr3_nt: TGTGCCAGCAGAATAAGGTTCGAGCAGTACTTC
cdr3_aa: CASRIRFEQYF
clone_size: .
d_call: .
v_call: TRBV28
j_call: TRBJ2-7

cdr3_nt: TGTGCCAGCAGCTTGAGGGCGCAGGGGGCTTCCAATGAGCAGTTCTTC
cdr3_aa: CASSLRAQGASNEQFF
clone_size: once
d_call: TRBD1
v_call: TRBV7-7
j_call: TRBJ2-1